The 9 T cell receptor beta chains below come from one sample, sequenced in a study of blood T cell repertoires in COVID-19. Produced via immunoSEQ multiplex PCR; TCRdb's table is partial and in-frame only. The sample includes roughly 340,000 clones, 80% to 90% of them seen just once. The sequencing input was PBMCs or T cells enriched from blood (not recorded which). These TCRs come from a man aged 18-30 years who had recovered from COVID-19.

The rearrangement uses TRBV28 and TRBJ1-4; the D gene is possibly TRBD1 (6 bases). This CDR3 has 15 amino acids. Trimming took 5 bases from V and 5 from J, leaving 15 bases between them. The germline CDR1 and CDR2 sequences are MDHEN and SYDVKM. Written as DNA, the CDR3 is TGTGCCAGCAGTAGCCCCGGGACAAGAAATGAAAAACTGTTTTTT. This sequence encodes CASSSPGTRNEKLFF.

The J gene is TRBJ1-2, the V gene TRBV6-5; 8 nucleotides align to TRBD1. Trimming took 2 bases from V and 4 from J; bases not matched to a gene: 6. Per the germline V gene, CDR1 is MNHEY and CDR2 is SVGAGI. The CDR3 spans 15 residues. CDR3 protein: CASSYQGQAFYGYTF. CDR3 in DNA: TGTGCCAGCAGTTACCAGGGACAGGCTTTCTATGGCTACACCTTC.

This rearrangement joins TRBV5-1 to TRBJ2-7; the match to TRBD1 covers 9 bases. The CDR3 is 14 residues long. Germline V CDR1 and CDR2: SGHRS, YFSETQ. V shed 2 bases, J shed 5 bases, and the junction held 5 bases outside the gene matches. In DNA form, the CDR3 reads TGCGCCAGCAGCTTCCGGGACAGGGCCCACGAGCAGTACTTC. Translated: CASSFRDRAHEQYF.

The chain is built from TRBV9 and TRBJ1-6; maybe TRBD1 (6 bases). This CDR3 is built from 15 residues. The V gene lost 10 bases and the J gene lost 8 bases, with 22 bases spanning the gap. Germline-derived CDR1 and CDR2 are SGDLS and YYNGEE. The CDR3 reads CARGGGGSDDSPLHF. For the CDR3, the DNA is TGTGCCCGCGGGGGGGGCGGGAGCGACGATTCACCCCTCCACTTT. Based on the CDR3 plus reference TRBV9 and TRBJ1-6, the full variable domain is DSGVTQTPKHLITATGQRVTLRCSPRSGDLSVYWYQQSLDQGLQFLIQYYNGEERAKGNILERFSAQQFPDLHSELNLSSLELGDSALYFCARGGGGSDDSPLHFGNGTRLTVT.

This clone was seen more than once but under ten times. This chain uses TRBV3-1 (or the pseudogene TRBV3-2) with TRBJ2-3, with TRBD2 matching 8 bases. Germline CDR1 and CDR2: LGHDT and YNNKEL (reference sequence). V was clipped by 4 bases and J by 0 bases; unmatched bases: 0. The CDR3 has 14 amino acids. CDR3 sequence: CASSPSGSTDTQYF. The CDR3 DNA reads TGTGCCAGCAGCCCTAGCGGGAGCACAGATACGCAGTATTTT.

This sequence joins TRBV4-3 and TRBJ2-3; tentative D call: TRBD2 (6 bases). V lost 4 bases and J 2 bases, leaving 13 bases between the germline ends. The CDR3 loop spans 15 amino acids. Germline assignment: CDR1 LGHNA and CDR2 YSLEER. The CDR3 DNA is TGCGCCAGCAGCCCTTCGCTAGCGACCACAGATACGCAGTATTTT. This gives the protein CASSPSLATTDTQYF.

This clone was recorded a few times. CDR3 residues: CASSQEKGAMWEQYF. CDR3 sequence (DNA): TGTGCCAGCAGCCAAGAAAAGGGGGCGATGTGGGAGCAGTACTTC. The V and J genes are TRBV3-1 (or the pseudogene TRBV3-2) and TRBJ2-7, with 7 bases that match TRBD1. The CDR3 has 15 amino acids. J lost 7 bases, V lost 0 bases, and 9 bases had no gene match. Germline V gives CDR1 LGHDT, CDR2 YNNKEL (reference sequence).

V gene TRBV18 combines with J gene TRBJ1-2; TRBD1 is a possible D gene (6 bases). Trimming took 3 bases from V and 4 from J, leaving 12 bases between them. CDR1 is KGHSH, CDR2 LQKENI, per germline. There are 14 residues in the CDR3. CDR3 coding DNA: TGTGCCAGCTCACCGGACAGTCTGAGCTATGGCTACACCTTC. Translation: CASSPDSLSYGYTF. Full variable domain (rest looked up from reference TRBV18 and TRBJ1-2): NAGVMQNPRHLVRRRGQEARLRCSPMKGHSHVYWYRQLPEEGLKFMVYLQKENIIDESGMPKERFSAEFPKEGPSILRIQQVVRGDSAAYFCASSPDSLSYGYTFGSGTRLTVV.

The chain couples TRBV7-9 to TRBJ2-7; D is unclear. Trimming stripped 4 bases from V and 6 bases from J, with 16 bases between. The germline V gene has CDR1 SEHNR and CDR2 FQNEAQ (reference sequence). The CDR3 totals 14 residues. This CDR3 reads CASSYPRPESEQYF. In nucleotides, the CDR3 is TGTGCCAGCAGCTATCCGCGGCCCGAGAGCGAGCAGTACTTC.